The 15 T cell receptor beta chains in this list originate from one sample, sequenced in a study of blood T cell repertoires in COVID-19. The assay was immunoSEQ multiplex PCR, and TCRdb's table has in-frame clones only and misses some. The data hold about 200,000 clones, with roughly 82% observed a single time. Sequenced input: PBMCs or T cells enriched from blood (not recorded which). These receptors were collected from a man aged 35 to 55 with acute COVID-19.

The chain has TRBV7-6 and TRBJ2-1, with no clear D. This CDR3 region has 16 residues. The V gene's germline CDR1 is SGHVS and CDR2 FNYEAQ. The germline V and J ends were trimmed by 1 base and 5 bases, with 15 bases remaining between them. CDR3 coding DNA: TGTGCCAGCAGCTTAGACACCCCACGGGTGAACAATGAGCAGTTCTTC. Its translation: CASSLDTPRVNNEQFF.

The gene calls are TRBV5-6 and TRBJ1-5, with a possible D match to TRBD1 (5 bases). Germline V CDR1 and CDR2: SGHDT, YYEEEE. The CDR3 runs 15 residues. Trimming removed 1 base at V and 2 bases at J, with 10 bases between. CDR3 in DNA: TGTGCCAGCAGCTTGCGGGGGACGGGCAATCAGCCCCAGCATTTT. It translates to CASSLRGTGNQPQHF.

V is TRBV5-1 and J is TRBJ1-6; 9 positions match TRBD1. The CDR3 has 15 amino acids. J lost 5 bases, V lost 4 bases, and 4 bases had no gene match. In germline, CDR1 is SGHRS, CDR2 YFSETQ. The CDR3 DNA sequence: TGCGCCAGCAGCCCTTGGACAGGGGATAATTCACCCCTCCACTTT. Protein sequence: CASSPWTGDNSPLHF.

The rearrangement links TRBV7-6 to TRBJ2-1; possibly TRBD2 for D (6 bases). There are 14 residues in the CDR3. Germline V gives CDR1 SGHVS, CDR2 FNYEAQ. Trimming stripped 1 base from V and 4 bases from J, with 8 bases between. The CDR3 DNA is TGTGCCAGCAGCTTAGGCGGGAATTACAATGAGCAGTTCTTC. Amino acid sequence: CASSLGGNYNEQFF.

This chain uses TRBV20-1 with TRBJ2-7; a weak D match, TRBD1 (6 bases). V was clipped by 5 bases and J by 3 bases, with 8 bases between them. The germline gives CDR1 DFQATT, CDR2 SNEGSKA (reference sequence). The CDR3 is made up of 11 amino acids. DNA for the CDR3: TGCAGTGCTGCACAGGGCTACGAGCAGTACTTC. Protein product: CSAAQGYEQYF.

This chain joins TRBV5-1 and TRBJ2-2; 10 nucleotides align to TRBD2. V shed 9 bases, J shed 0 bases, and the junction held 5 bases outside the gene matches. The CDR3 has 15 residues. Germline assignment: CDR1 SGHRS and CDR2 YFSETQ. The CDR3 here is CATGTSVPNTGELFF. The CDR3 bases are TGCGCCACCGGGACTAGCGTACCGAACACCGGGGAGCTGTTTTTT.

CDR3 loop: CATSDPGTGGLETQYF. In nucleotides, the CDR3 is TGTGCCACCAGTGACCCTGGGACAGGGGGACTGGAGACCCAGTACTTC. The rearrangement links TRBV24-1 to TRBJ2-5; TRBD1 aligns across 11 bases. The CDR3 runs 16 residues. V was pared by 4 bases and J by 5 bases, with 8 bases of the junction left unmatched. CDR1 and CDR2 (germline): KGHDR, SFDVKD.

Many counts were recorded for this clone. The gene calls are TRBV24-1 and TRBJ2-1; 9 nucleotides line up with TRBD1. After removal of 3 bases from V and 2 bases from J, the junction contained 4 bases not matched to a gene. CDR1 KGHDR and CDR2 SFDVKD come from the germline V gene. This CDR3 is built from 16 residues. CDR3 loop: CATSDPDRGAYNEQFF. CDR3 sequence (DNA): TGTGCCACCAGTGATCCGGACAGGGGCGCCTACAATGAGCAGTTCTTC.

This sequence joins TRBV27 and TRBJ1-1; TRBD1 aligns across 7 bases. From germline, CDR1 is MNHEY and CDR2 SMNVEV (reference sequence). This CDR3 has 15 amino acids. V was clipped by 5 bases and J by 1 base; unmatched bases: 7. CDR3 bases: TGTGCCAGCAGTAAGGCACAGGGGTGGAACACTGAAGCTTTCTTT. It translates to CASSKAQGWNTEAFF.

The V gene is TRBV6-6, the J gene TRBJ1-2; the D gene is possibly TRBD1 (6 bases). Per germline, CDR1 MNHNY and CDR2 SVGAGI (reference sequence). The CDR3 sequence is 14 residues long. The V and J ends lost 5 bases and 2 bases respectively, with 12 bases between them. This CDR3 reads CASSIGQTNYGYTF. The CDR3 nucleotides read TGTGCCAGCAGTATCGGACAGACCAACTATGGCTACACCTTC.

The CDR3 coding sequence is TGTGCCAGCAGCGCCCCGGTTCCTGACACGGGATATTGGTATGGCTACACCTTC. Translation: CASSAPVPDTGYWYGYTF. The V and J genes are TRBV9 and TRBJ1-2, with no clear D. This CDR3 spans 18 amino acids. CDR1 is SGDLS and CDR2 is YYNGEE in the germline V gene. The V gene lost 3 bases and the J gene lost 5 bases, with 26 bases spanning the gap.

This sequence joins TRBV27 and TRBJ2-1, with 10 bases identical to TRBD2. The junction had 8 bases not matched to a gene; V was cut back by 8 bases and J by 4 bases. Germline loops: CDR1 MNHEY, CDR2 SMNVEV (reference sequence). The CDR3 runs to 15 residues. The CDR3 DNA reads TGTGCCAGCCACCTAGCGGGAGTAGAATACAATGAGCAGTTCTTC. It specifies CASHLAGVEYNEQFF.

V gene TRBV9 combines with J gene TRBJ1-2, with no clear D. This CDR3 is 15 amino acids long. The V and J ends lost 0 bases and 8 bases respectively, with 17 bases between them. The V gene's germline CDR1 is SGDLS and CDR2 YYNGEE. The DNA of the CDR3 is TGTGCCAGCAGCGTAGAGGTCAACGGGGAGGGAGGCTACACCTTC. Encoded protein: CASSVEVNGEGGYTF.

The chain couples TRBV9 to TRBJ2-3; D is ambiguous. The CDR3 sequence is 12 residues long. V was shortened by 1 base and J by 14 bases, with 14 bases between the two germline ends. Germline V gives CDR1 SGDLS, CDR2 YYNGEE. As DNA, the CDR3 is TGTGCCAGCAGCGTATTAAGGCAGCGACGGTATTTT. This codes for CASSVLRQRRYF.

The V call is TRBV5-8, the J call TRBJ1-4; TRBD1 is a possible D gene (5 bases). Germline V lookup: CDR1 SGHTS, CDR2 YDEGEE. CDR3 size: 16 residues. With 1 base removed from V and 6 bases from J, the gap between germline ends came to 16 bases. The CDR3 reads CASSLTPGESDEKLFF. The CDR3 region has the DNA TGTGCCAGCAGCTTGACCCCGGGGGAGTCTGATGAAAAACTGTTTTTT.